Each of the 28 T cell receptor beta chains below was sequenced from the same sample in a study of T cell repertoires in cytomegalovirus infection. TCRdb reprocessed the reads with MiXCR, giving one entry per CDR3 protein. Of under 600,000 distinct CDR3 sequences listed, 16% are singletons. The sequenced sample was CD8+ T cells from PBMCs. These receptors were taken from a human donor in good health (CMV status not recorded). Some clones in this sample may be carry-over from other donors' samples.

This clonotype was seen at least ten times. This rearrangement joins TRBV6-1 to TRBJ1-3; D remains ambiguous. Deletions cut 1 base from V and 4 bases from J, with 8 bases between. Germline assignment: CDR1 MNHNS and CDR2 SASEGT. The CDR3 is 14 amino acids. CDR3 coding DNA: TGTGCCAGCAGTGAAGGGGTACACGGAAACACCATATATTTT. Protein: CASSEGVHGNTIYF.

This chain uses TRBV27 with TRBJ2-1; either TRBD1 or TRBD2 may supply D (5 bases each). The CDR3 loop spans 15 amino acids. Germline CDR1 MNHEY, CDR2 SMNVEV (reference sequence). Trimming took off 6 bases at V and 0 bases at J, with 12 bases between the two ends. CDR3 amino acids: CASSGDLSSYNEQFF. The CDR3 nucleotides read TGTGCCAGCAGCGGGGACCTAAGCTCCTACAATGAGCAGTTCTTC.

The chain is built from TRBV14 and TRBJ2-1; 10 bases agree with TRBD2. J lost 2 bases, V lost 1 base, and 8 bases had no gene match. CDR1 SGHDN and CDR2 FVKESK come from the germline V gene. This CDR3 contains 18 residues. The CDR3 protein is CASSQVGEREGPYNEQFF. CDR3 coding DNA: TGTGCCAGCAGCCAAGTGGGGGAGCGGGAGGGCCCCTACAATGAGCAGTTCTTC. The variable domain in full, completed from reference TRBV14 and TRBJ2-1, reads EAGVTQFPSHSVIEKGQTVTLRCDPISGHDNLYWYRRVMGKEIKFLLHFVKESKQDESGMPNNRFLAERTGGTYSTLKVQPAELEDSGVYFCASSQVGEREGPYNEQFFGPGTRLTVL.

The chain couples TRBV10-3 to TRBJ2-7; no reliable D call. The V gene's germline CDR1 is ENHRY and CDR2 SYGVKD. Between the trimmed V and J ends, which lost 0 bases and 0 bases, there was a span of 9 bases. This CDR3 is 15 amino acids long. The DNA of the CDR3 is TGTGCCATCAGTGAGTCTCATGGAAGCTCCTACGAGCAGTACTTC. Translation gives CAISESHGSSYEQYF.

This clonotype was found many times. The V and J genes are TRBV6-1 and TRBJ2-7; 7 bases line up with TRBD2. Trimming took 5 bases from V and 4 from J; bases not matched to a gene: 8. Germline V gives CDR1 MNHNS, CDR2 SASEGT. The CDR3 is made up of 14 amino acids. In DNA, the CDR3 is TGTGCCAGCAGTTCAGGCGGGGGAGCTTACGAGCAGTACTTC. This gives the protein CASSSGGGAYEQYF.

This clonotype was counted many times. The chain uses TRBV4-1 and TRBJ2-7, with TRBD2 as a possible D gene (5 bases). CDR3 length: 13 residues. The V gene's germline CDR1 is MGHRA and CDR2 YSYEKL. The V and J ends lost 4 bases and 5 bases respectively, with 12 bases between them. CDR3 DNA: TGCGCCAGCAGCCCGGAGGAGTGGAACGAGCAGTACTTC. Translated, it gives CASSPEEWNEQYF.

This clonotype was observed a handful of times. The chain has TRBV2 and TRBJ1-6; 7 bases match TRBD1. This CDR3 has 12 amino acids. Losses at the gene ends were 9 bases for V and 6 bases for J; bases not matched to a gene: 2. The V gene's germline CDR1 is SNHLY and CDR2 FYNNEI. The CDR3 loop reads CARTGSNSPLHF. CDR3 nucleotides: TGTGCCAGGACAGGGTCTAATTCACCCCTCCACTTT.

This clonotype was seen more than once but under ten times. CDR3 residues: CASSPGQYTGELFF. The CDR3 bases are TGCGCCAGCAGTCCGGGCCAATACACCGGGGAGCTGTTTTTT. The chain links TRBV5-1 to TRBJ2-2, with D hard to call. CDR3 length: 14 amino acids. The germline V and J ends were trimmed by 5 bases and 3 bases, with 11 bases remaining between them. Germline V gene sequence: CDR1 SGHRS, CDR2 YFSETQ.

This clonotype was observed a handful of times. The chain employs TRBV14 and TRBJ2-1, with 11 bases fitting TRBD1. V was pared by 0 bases and J by 6 bases, with 4 bases of the junction left unmatched. Germline V lookup: CDR1 SGHDN, CDR2 FVKESK. The length of the CDR3 is 16 residues. The CDR3 DNA is TGTGCCAGCAGCCAAGAAGGGACAGGGGGATTCAATGAGCAGTTCTTC. Residues: CASSQEGTGGFNEQFF.

This clonotype was counted ten times or more. The V and J genes are TRBV7-8 and TRBJ2-7; D possibly uses TRBD1 or TRBD2 (6 bases each). V dropped 0 bases and J dropped 0 bases, with 12 bases sitting between them. Germline values: CDR1 SGHVS, CDR2 FQNEAQ. There are 16 residues in the CDR3. The DNA for the CDR3 is TGTGCCAGCAGCTTAGCGACGGGGGCCGTCTCCTACGAGCAGTACTTC. Translating it yields CASSLATGAVSYEQYF.

CDR3 sequence: CSARDLTRDFGQVEQFF. The CDR3 nucleotides read TGCAGTGCTAGAGATCTTACGAGGGACTTTGGGCAGGTTGAGCAGTTCTTC. V usage is TRBV20-1 and J usage is TRBJ2-1, with D perhaps matching TRBD2 (6 bases). CDR1 DFQATT and CDR2 SNEGSKA come from the germline V gene (reference sequence). V dropped 0 bases and J dropped 9 bases, with 24 bases sitting between them. This CDR3 has 17 residues.

A few counts support this clonotype. The chain is built from TRBV27 and TRBJ1-1; maybe TRBD1 (5 bases). The CDR3 extends over 15 amino acids. Trimming stripped 1 base from V and 1 base from J, with 10 bases between. The V gene's germline CDR1 is MNHEY and CDR2 SMNVEV (reference sequence). The CDR3 coding sequence is TGTGCCAGCAGTTTATTTGGCAGGGCGAACACTGAAGCTTTCTTT. It specifies CASSLFGRANTEAFF.

J is TRBJ2-4 and V is TRBV20-1; TRBD1 matches at 8 bases. The CDR3 is 14 residues long. The ends lost 3 bases at V and 10 bases at J; junction bases unmatched: 11. CDR1 and CDR2 from the germline V gene are DFQATT and SNEGSKA (reference sequence). Here the CDR3 DNA reads TGCAGTGCTAGCGAGTCGGGACAGGCGGGGATTCAGTACTTC. It codes for CSASESGQAGIQYF.

This clonotype showed up just a few times. One end of the junction fails to match germline, which may point to a read error. The rearrangement links TRBV5-6 to TRBJ1-5; no reliable D call. The CDR3 has 19 amino acids. Germline V CDR1 and CDR2: SGHDT, YYEEEE. CDR3 in DNA: TGTGCCAGCAGCTTGGGTGGGTCGGCACTCTCTCCTAGCCATCAGCCCCAGCATTTT. Its translation: CASSLGGSALSPSHQPQHF. Combining the CDR3 with reference TRBV5-6 and TRBJ1-5 gives the whole variable domain DAGVTQSPTHLIKTRGQQVTLRCSPKSGHDTVSWYQQALGQGPQFIFQYYEEEERQRGNFPDRFSGHQFPNYSSELNVNALLLGDSALYLCASSLGGSALSPSHQPQHFGDGTRLSIL.

This clonotype was observed a few times. The chain joins TRBV6-8 to TRBJ2-7; 7 bases are shared with TRBD1. After removal of 2 bases from V and 4 bases from J, the junction contained 5 bases not matched to a gene. The CDR3 is 14 amino acids. The germline CDR1 and CDR2 sequences are MNHGY and SAAAGT. CDR3 sequence: CASSYGTEAYEQYF. Here the CDR3 DNA reads TGTGCCAGCAGTTACGGGACAGAAGCGTACGAGCAGTACTTC.

This clonotype was seen ten or more times. The chain links TRBV6-6 to TRBJ2-4, with 8 positions matching TRBD2. The CDR3 is made up of 19 amino acids. V lost 0 bases to trimming and J lost 0 bases; unmatched junction nucleotides: 10. Germline V gene sequence: CDR1 MNHNY, CDR2 SVGAGI (reference sequence). The CDR3 coding sequence is TGTGCCAGCAGTTACTCGATTAGCGGGATAGGGCTAGCCAAAAACATTCAGTACTTC. This codes for CASSYSISGIGLAKNIQYF.

For the CDR3, the DNA is TGTGCCAGCAGCCAGATCCCGGACAGGGGGCGAAACATTCAGTACTTC. Translated: CASSQIPDRGRNIQYF. The chain couples TRBV4-2 to TRBJ2-4; TRBD1 agrees at 11 bases. The CDR3 length is 16 residues. V trimming: 3 bases; J trimming: 6 bases; junction bases outside the gene matches: 7. Germline V gives CDR1 LGHNA, CDR2 YNFKEQ.

This clonotype occurred a few times. The J gene is TRBJ2-7, the V gene TRBV11-2; TRBD1 matches 8 bases. V gave up 6 bases and J gave up 3 bases; unmatched junction bases: 10. This CDR3 is 15 amino acids long. CDR1 and CDR2 from the germline V gene are SGHAT and FQNNGV. The CDR3 region has the DNA TGTGCCAGCAGTTTCCTACAGGGGGAAATCTACGAGCAGTACTTC. Translation gives CASSFLQGEIYEQYF.

This clonotype has at least ten counts. Here the CDR3 reads CASSLGTGAGQPQHF. The CDR3 DNA reads TGTGCCAGCAGCCTCGGGACTGGGGCGGGTCAGCCCCAGCATTTT. This sequence joins TRBV5-5 and TRBJ1-5, with a possible D match to TRBD1 (5 bases). The CDR3 has 15 residues. Germline CDR1 SGHKS, CDR2 YYEKEE (reference sequence). With 4 bases removed from V and 6 bases from J, the gap between germline ends came to 17 bases.

To note about this clonotype: The conserved final phenylalanine or tryptophan is absent from the CDR3, which likely points to a read error. The chain recombines TRBV29-1 with TRBJ2-7; D not resolved. Trimming pared 3 bases from V and 1 base from J, leaving 7 bases between. Germline CDR1 is SQVTM and CDR2 is ANQGSEA. The CDR3 covers 12 residues. The CDR3 protein is CSVDGGSYEQYL. CDR3 in DNA: TGCAGCGTTGACGGCGGTTCCTACGAGCAGTACTTA.

Concerning this clonotype: With a much larger clone just one base away, this may be a read error. The chain links TRBV7-3 to TRBJ1-6, with 7 bases aligning to TRBD1. Germline values: CDR1 SGHTA, CDR2 FQGTGA. There are 16 residues in the CDR3. The DNA of the CDR3 is TGTGCCAGCAGCTACCGACAGGGAGCCTTTAATTCACCCCACCACTTT. This gives the protein CASSYRQGAFNSPHHF.

The chain couples TRBV5-1 to TRBJ1-1, with D possibly matching TRBD1 (5 bases). There are 13 residues in the CDR3. The V end was cut by 5 bases, the J end by 5 bases, with 13 bases between. The germline CDR1 and CDR2 sequences are SGHRS and YFSETQ. The CDR3 protein is CASRLPGQTEAFF. The CDR3 DNA reads as TGCGCCAGCAGGCTGCCAGGGCAGACTGAAGCTTTCTTT.

The chain recombines TRBV3-1 with TRBJ2-2; possible D gene TRBD2, 5 bases. Looked up from germline, CDR1 is LGHDT and CDR2 is YNNKEL (reference sequence). V shed 5 bases and J shed 5 bases, with 18 bases lying between them. The CDR3 is made up of 16 amino acids. The CDR3 coding sequence is TGTGCCAGCAGCGAACCGAGGGTAGCCCGAACCGGGGAGCTGTTTTTT. The encoded protein is CASSEPRVARTGELFF.

Note on this clonotype: A much larger clone is a single base away; this may be a read error. It is likely a read error, because the conserved phenylalanine at the end of the CDR3 is missing. The chain recombines TRBV11-2 with TRBJ2-1, with TRBD2 matching 8 bases. CDR3 size: 15 residues. The trim removed 0 bases at V and 8 bases at J, leaving 6 bases unmatched. In germline, CDR1 is SGHAT, CDR2 FQNNGV. CDR3 loop: CASSLEAGAHDEQFL. The CDR3 bases are TGTGCCAGCAGCTTAGAAGCGGGGGCCCACGATGAGCAGTTCTTA.

This clonotype has at least ten counts. V usage is TRBV24-1 and J usage is TRBJ2-1, with a possible D match to TRBD2 (6 bases). The CDR3 is made up of 15 amino acids. From germline, CDR1 is KGHDR and CDR2 SFDVKD. V gave up 4 bases and J gave up 8 bases, with 17 bases separating them. CDR3 coding DNA: TGTGCCACCAGTGACCGGGACTCGCCGTACTATGAGCAGTTCTTC. Residues: CATSDRDSPYYEQFF.

This clonotype was found many times. J is TRBJ2-7 and V is TRBV7-9; TRBD1 is a possible D gene (6 bases). Looked up from germline, CDR1 is SEHNR and CDR2 is FQNEAQ (reference sequence). The length of the CDR3 is 14 residues. V was trimmed by 5 bases and J by 3 bases, leaving 14 bases between them. The CDR3, as DNA: TGTGCCAGCAGCCGAATACAGGGTTTCTACGAGCAGTACTTC. It translates to CASSRIQGFYEQYF.

This clonotype was seen repeatedly, ten times or more. The chain recombines TRBV7-9 with TRBJ2-4, with D possibly matching TRBD1 (6 bases). V lost 4 bases, J lost 3 bases, and 28 bases lay in between. The CDR3 runs 20 residues. Germline CDR1 is SEHNR and CDR2 is FQNEAQ (reference sequence). The CDR3 here is CASSSAGVPTPGIIKNIQYF. Written as DNA, the CDR3 is TGTGCCAGCAGCTCCGCAGGGGTCCCGACCCCGGGAATAATCAAAAACATTCAGTACTTC.

This clonotype turned up a few times. The chain employs TRBV27 and TRBJ1-6; D is unclear. In germline, CDR1 is MNHEY, CDR2 SMNVEV (reference sequence). V lost 8 bases to trimming and J lost 0 bases, with 8 bases between them. This CDR3 comprises 14 residues. CDR3 sequence reads: CASSGISYNSPLHF. Written as DNA, the CDR3 is TGTGCCAGCTCCGGGATCTCCTATAATTCACCCCTCCACTTT.